The 5 T cell receptor beta chains reported below all come from one sample, sequenced in a study of T cell responses to AZD1222 COVID-19 vaccine. Libraries were prepared by immunoSEQ multiplex PCR; TCRdb keeps only in-frame clonotypes and omits some of them. The repertoire has 150,000 to 200,000 clones, around 89% of them found once; the top ten carry roughly 26%. Here the sequenced sample was peripheral blood, taken 28 days after the second AZD1222 dose. The receptors stem from an adult who received the AZD1222 COVID-19 vaccine.

The chain recombines TRBV3-1 (or the pseudogene TRBV3-2) with TRBJ2-2; tentatively, D is TRBD2 (7 bases). The CDR3 extends over 17 amino acids. Germline-derived CDR1 and CDR2 are LGHDT and YNNKEL (reference sequence). With 4 bases removed from V and 2 bases from J, the gap between germline ends came to 17 bases. For the CDR3, the DNA is TGTGCCAGCAGCCCCGCCAGGGGAGGGGAAAACACCGGGGAGCTGTTTTTT. Its translation: CASSPARGGENTGELFF.

The gene calls are TRBV5-4 and TRBJ1-2; D remains ambiguous. The CDR3 extends over 11 amino acids. V lost 2 bases to trimming and J lost 5 bases, with 4 bases between them. The V gene's germline CDR1 is SGHNT and CDR2 YYREEE (reference sequence). CDR3 amino acids: CASSFLYGYTF. The CDR3 bases are TGTGCCAGCAGCTTCCTATATGGCTACACCTTC. Based on the CDR3 plus reference TRBV5-4 and TRBJ1-2, the full variable domain is ETGVTQSPTHLIKTRGQQVTLRCSSQSGHNTVSWYQQALGQGPQFIFQYYREEENGRGNFPPRFSGLQFPNYSSELNVNALELDDSALYLCASSFLYGYTFGSGTRLTVV.

J is TRBJ2-7 and V is TRBV5-1, with TRBD2 matching over 11 bases. CDR1 is SGHRS, CDR2 YFSETQ, per germline. The CDR3 covers 14 residues. Trimming at V came to 5 bases and at J to 3 bases, leaving 4 bases not matched to a gene. CDR3 sequence reads: CASRKGTSGYEQYF. CDR3 nucleotide sequence: TGCGCCAGCAGAAAAGGGACTAGCGGCTACGAGCAGTACTTC.

J is TRBJ1-3 and V is TRBV6-2 or TRBV6-3, with 10 bases fitting TRBD1. With 5 bases clipped from V and 2 bases from J, the junction kept 6 bases outside the gene matches. The CDR3 sequence is 16 residues long. The germline gives CDR1 MNHEY, CDR2 SVGEGT. The CDR3 loop reads CASSRDRGLAGNTIYF. Here the CDR3 DNA reads TGTGCCAGCAGTCGGGACAGGGGCCTTGCTGGAAACACCATATATTTT.

The chain combines TRBV6-5 with TRBJ2-1, with 9 positions matching TRBD1. Per the germline V gene, CDR1 is MNHEY and CDR2 is SVGAGI. V lost 5 bases, J lost 9 bases, and 5 bases stayed unmatched. The CDR3 covers 13 residues. The DNA for the CDR3 is TGTGCCAGCAGTACGACAGGGGGGGGTGAGCAGTTCTTC. Encoded protein: CASSTTGGGEQFF.